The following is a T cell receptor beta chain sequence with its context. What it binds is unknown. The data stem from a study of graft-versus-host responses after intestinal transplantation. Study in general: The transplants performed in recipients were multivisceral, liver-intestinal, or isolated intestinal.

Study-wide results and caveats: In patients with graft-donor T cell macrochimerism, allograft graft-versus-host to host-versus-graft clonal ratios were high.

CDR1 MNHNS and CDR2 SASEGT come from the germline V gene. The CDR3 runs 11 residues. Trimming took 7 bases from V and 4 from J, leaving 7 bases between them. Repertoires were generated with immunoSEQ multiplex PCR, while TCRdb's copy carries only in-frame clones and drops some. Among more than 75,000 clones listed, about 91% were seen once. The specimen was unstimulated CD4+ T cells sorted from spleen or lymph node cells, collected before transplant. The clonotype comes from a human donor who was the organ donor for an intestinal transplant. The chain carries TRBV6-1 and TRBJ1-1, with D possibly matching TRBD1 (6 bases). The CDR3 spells CASNRVTEAFF. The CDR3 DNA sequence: TGTGCCAGCAACAGGGTCACTGAAGCTTTCTTT.